A single sample is the source of the 30 T cell receptor beta chains below, sequenced in a study of T-cell reconstitution after alpha-beta-depleted transplantation in children. Unique molecular identifiers were used to barcode this TCRbeta library. Each CDR3 protein gets one entry after TCRdb re-called the PCR reads with MiXCR. The sample includes approximately 300,000 distinct CDR3 sequences, 10% of them seen just once. Material: PBMCs, obtained before TCRalphabeta/CD19-depleted stem cell transplant. These receptors originate from a boy in the first two years of life with acute myeloid leukemia, due to receive a stem cell transplant.

Ten or more counts support this clonotype. This chain joins TRBV20-1 and TRBJ1-1; the D gene is possibly TRBD1 (5 bases). CDR1 and CDR2 from the germline V gene are DFQATT and SNEGSKA (reference sequence). Deletions cut 2 bases from V and 1 base from J, with 23 bases between. The CDR3 sequence is 18 residues long. In DNA, the CDR3 is TGCAGTGCTAGATCCGGACACTTTCTGCCTGTCCCGAACACTGAAGCTTTCTTT. Protein sequence: CSARSGHFLPVPNTEAFF.

This clonotype was seen ten or more times. The gene calls are TRBV15 and TRBJ2-2; possibly TRBD1 for D (6 bases). Trimming removed 0 bases at V and 3 bases at J, with 8 bases between. The CDR3 totals 15 residues. The germline gives CDR1 LNHNV, CDR2 YYDKDF (reference sequence). The CDR3 sequence: CATSRDEGDTGELFF. The CDR3 coding sequence is TGTGCCACCAGCAGAGATGAGGGGGACACCGGGGAGCTGTTTTTT. Looking up the rest from reference TRBV15 and TRBJ2-2 gives the full variable domain: DAMVIQNPRYQVTQFGKPVTLSCSQTLNHNVMYWYQQKSSQAPKLLFHYYDKDFNNEADTPDNFQSRRPNTSFCFLDIRSPGLGDTAMYLCATSRDEGDTGELFFGEGSRLTVL.

This chain uses TRBV30 with TRBJ1-6, with D unresolved. The CDR3 has 13 amino acids. The germline V and J ends were trimmed by 5 bases and 7 bases, with 12 bases remaining between them. CDR1 GTSNPN and CDR2 SVGIG come from the germline V gene (reference sequence). The CDR3 region has the DNA TGTGCCTGGCACCGAGGAGGGAATTCACCCCTCCACTTT. Protein product: CAWHRGGNSPLHF. Full variable domain (remainder filled in from reference TRBV30 and TRBJ1-6): SQTIHQWPATLVQPVGSPLSLECTVEGTSNPNLYWYRQAAGRGLQLLFYSVGIGQISSEVPQNLSASRPQDRQFILSSKKLLLSDSGFYLCAWHRGGNSPLHFGNGTRLTVT.

There are a few counts of this clonotype. The rearrangement links TRBV13 to TRBJ2-1, with D possibly matching TRBD1 (6 bases). The CDR3 sequence is 16 residues long. V was pared by 1 base and J by 4 bases, with 14 bases between. CDR1 is PRHDT, CDR2 FYEKMQ, per germline (reference sequence). CDR3 sequence (DNA): TGTGCCAGCAGCTTAGATCCAGGGACAAATTACAATGAGCAGTTCTTC. It is translated as CASSLDPGTNYNEQFF.

The rearrangement links TRBV10-3 to TRBJ2-2; tentative D call: TRBD1 (6 bases). V was cut by 5 bases and J by 2 bases, with 12 bases left in between. The germline CDR1 and CDR2 sequences are ENHRY and SYGVKD. The CDR3 extends over 15 amino acids. CDR3 loop: CAISSRGRNTGELFF. CDR3 coding DNA: TGTGCCATCAGTTCCAGGGGAAGAAACACCGGGGAGCTGTTTTTT.

This clonotype was seen at least ten times. The chain carries TRBV5-1 and TRBJ2-1; the match to TRBD2 covers 7 bases. V shed 5 bases and J 7 bases; nucleotides not matched to a gene: 9. The CDR3 has 14 amino acids. Germline V lookup: CDR1 SGHRS, CDR2 YFSETQ. DNA of the CDR3: TGCGCCAGCAGTCGGTGGGGGGAGGGTAATGAGCAGTTCTTC. Its translation is CASSRWGEGNEQFF.

This clonotype occurred many times. CDR3 DNA sequence: TGTGCCAGCAGCAGTATCCTAGCGGGAGGCCACAATGAGCAGTTCTTC. Translated: CASSSILAGGHNEQFF. The chain joins TRBV7-2 to TRBJ2-1, with 11 positions matching TRBD2. With V trimmed by 5 bases and J by 5 bases, 8 bases remained unmatched. The germline CDR1 and CDR2 sequences are SGHTA and FQGNSA. This CDR3 is built from 16 residues.

J is TRBJ2-7 and V is TRBV12-3 or TRBV12-4; 7 nucleotides match TRBD1. After removal of 5 bases from V and 3 bases from J, the junction contained 7 bases not matched to a gene. The CDR3 has 14 amino acids. Here the CDR3 DNA reads TGTGCCAGCAGTCAAGACAGGGACAACTACGAGCAGTACTTC. It translates to CASSQDRDNYEQYF.

This clonotype has at least ten counts. At one end, the junction sequence differs from germline, possibly due to a read error. V and J are TRBV28 and TRBJ2-1; D remains ambiguous. There are 11 residues in the CDR3. Per the germline V gene, CDR1 is MDHEN and CDR2 is SYDVKM. The DNA for the CDR3 is TGTGCCAGCAATTTAGTCGGTGAGCAGTTCTTC. As protein: CASNLVGEQFF.

This chain uses TRBV28 with TRBJ1-2; the D gene is possibly TRBD1 (5 bases). Trimming pared 0 bases from V and 5 bases from J, leaving 19 bases between. Germline-derived CDR1 and CDR2 are MDHEN and SYDVKM. This CDR3 has 17 residues. CDR3 protein: CASSLWGRGDNSYGYTF. Written as DNA, the CDR3 is TGTGCCAGCAGTTTATGGGGGCGTGGGGATAATTCTTATGGCTACACCTTC.

This clonotype came up many times. V is TRBV20-1 and J is TRBJ2-5, with D possibly matching TRBD2 (6 bases). Trimming took 7 bases from V and 5 from J, leaving 11 bases between them. Germline loops: CDR1 DFQATT, CDR2 SNEGSKA (reference sequence). The CDR3 is made up of 11 amino acids. The chain's CDR3 is CSGLAGETQYF. In DNA form, the CDR3 reads TGCAGTGGTCTGGCGGGGGAGACCCAGTACTTC.

The chain carries TRBV19 and TRBJ2-5; 11 nucleotides line up with TRBD1. The CDR3 covers 14 residues. Germline trimming cut 6 bases from V and 5 bases from J; bases unmatched to any gene: 5. Germline assignment: CDR1 LNHDA and CDR2 SQIVND (reference sequence). The CDR3 region is CASSGQGARETQYF. The CDR3 region has the DNA TGTGCCAGTAGCGGACAGGGGGCCCGGGAGACCCAGTACTTC.

This clonotype was detected ten times or more. V and J are TRBV29-1 and TRBJ1-1; 8 bases align to TRBD1. After removal of 7 bases from V and 5 bases from J, the junction contained 6 bases not matched to a gene. This CDR3 is 12 amino acids long. Germline-derived CDR1 and CDR2 are SQVTM and ANQGSEA. The CDR3 nucleotides read TGCAGCGGTGCAGGGGGCGGAACTGAAGCTTTCTTT. It yields the protein CSGAGGGTEAFF.

This clonotype was observed at least ten times. The chain recombines TRBV18 with TRBJ2-7; TRBD1 is a possible D gene (5 bases). V lost 5 bases to trimming and J lost 3 bases, with 14 bases between them. The CDR3 has 14 residues. Germline values: CDR1 KGHSH, CDR2 LQKENI. Written as DNA, the CDR3 is TGTGCCAGCTCAGGGGAACAGGCTAGCTACGAGCAGTACTTC. Its translation is CASSGEQASYEQYF.

This clonotype has ten or more counts. This rearrangement joins TRBV24-1 to TRBJ2-4, with a weak D call TRBD2 (7 bases). Per germline, CDR1 KGHDR and CDR2 SFDVKD. The V end was cut by 5 bases, the J end by 6 bases, with 13 bases between. CDR3 length: 14 residues. The CDR3 reads CATSGTGRGNIQYF. In DNA form, the CDR3 reads TGTGCCACCAGTGGCACAGGGAGGGGAAACATTCAGTACTTC.

This rearrangement joins TRBV7-2 to TRBJ2-2; the D gene is possibly TRBD2 (7 bases). Per germline, CDR1 SGHTA and CDR2 FQGNSA. V shed 5 bases and J shed 5 bases, with 18 bases lying between them. The CDR3 has 16 residues. The CDR3 DNA is TGTGCCAGCAGCCCTTGGGGGGGGGCCGGAACCGGGGAGCTGTTTTTT. The encoded protein is CASSPWGGAGTGELFF.

This clonotype was observed at least ten times. V gene TRBV12-3 or TRBV12-4 combines with J gene TRBJ1-4, with TRBD1 identical over 10 bases. V was pared by 5 bases and J by 5 bases, with 8 bases of the junction left unmatched. The CDR3 runs to 16 residues. The CDR3 is CASSPRDRGGNEKLFF. In nucleotides, the CDR3 is TGTGCCAGCAGTCCCCGGGACAGGGGAGGGAATGAAAAACTGTTTTTT.

This clonotype came up many times. The chain carries TRBV4-3 and TRBJ2-5, with D perhaps TRBD1 (6 bases). V was cut by 1 base and J by 4 bases, with 13 bases left in between. This CDR3 comprises 15 residues. Germline CDR1 reads LGHNA; CDR2 reads YSLEER. DNA for the CDR3: TGCGCCAGCAGCCAAGGGGGGCAGGGTGGAGAGACCCAGTACTTC. It encodes CASSQGGQGGETQYF.

There are many counts of this clonotype. This chain connects TRBV6-5 to TRBJ2-7; D might be TRBD1 or TRBD2, each matching 5 bases. The length of the CDR3 is 14 residues. The germline V gene encodes CDR1 MNHEY and CDR2 SVGAGI. V dropped 4 bases and J dropped 2 bases, with 12 bases sitting between them. CDR3: CASSWGTAAYEQYF. The DNA for the CDR3 is TGTGCCAGCAGTTGGGGGACGGCAGCCTACGAGCAGTACTTC.

V usage is TRBV20-1 and J usage is TRBJ2-7; D is uncertain. Trimming left V 5 bases short and J 4 bases short, with 15 bases between. Germline assignment: CDR1 DFQATT and CDR2 SNEGSKA (reference sequence). The CDR3 extends over 13 amino acids. The CDR3 coding sequence is TGCAGTGCTCTCTCCTCGGACGGATACGAGCAGTACTTC. Translated, it gives CSALSSDGYEQYF.

This clonotype occurred many times. Here the CDR3 reads CASSSRLASDTQYF. The CDR3 DNA follows: TGTGCCAGCAGCTCTCGACTAGCATCAGATACGCAGTATTTT. The chain recombines TRBV7-3 with TRBJ2-3, with 7 bases fitting TRBD2. With 4 bases clipped from V and 4 bases from J, the junction kept 5 bases outside the gene matches. Looked up from germline, CDR1 is SGHTA and CDR2 is FQGTGA. The CDR3 is 14 amino acids.

There are many counts of this clonotype. The chain combines TRBV7-9 with TRBJ2-7; maybe TRBD2 (7 bases). Germline-derived CDR1 and CDR2 are SEHNR and FQNEAQ (reference sequence). The CDR3 is 13 residues long. Between the trimmed V and J ends, which lost 2 bases and 6 bases, there was a span of 11 bases. CDR3 region: CASSLKGGFEQYF. CDR3 nucleotides: TGTGCCAGCAGCTTAAAGGGGGGGTTCGAGCAGTACTTC.

This clonotype was observed at least ten times. The CDR3: CATSTGSDQPQHF. In DNA form, the CDR3 reads TGTGCCACCAGCACAGGGTCGGATCAGCCCCAGCATTTT. The chain links TRBV24-1 to TRBJ1-5; the D gene is possibly TRBD1 (6 bases). Germline V CDR1 and CDR2: KGHDR, SFDVKD. This CDR3 is 13 amino acids long. V was trimmed by 7 bases and J by 5 bases, leaving 11 bases between them.

This clonotype has at least ten counts. The J gene is TRBJ2-3, the V gene TRBV7-2; TRBD2 aligns across 10 bases. The CDR3 sequence is 16 residues long. Germline CDR1 and CDR2: SGHTA and FQGNSA. Trimming took 2 bases from V and 8 from J; bases not matched to a gene: 10. The CDR3 region is CASSLKASGGGGTQYF. In nucleotides, the CDR3 is TGTGCCAGCAGCTTAAAGGCTAGCGGGGGTGGGGGTACGCAGTATTTT.

The sample holds many counts of this clonotype. J is TRBJ2-3 and V is TRBV29-1; TRBD2 might be the D (5 bases). Germline loops: CDR1 SQVTM, CDR2 ANQGSEA. V was clipped by 2 bases and J by 6 bases, with 24 bases between them. The CDR3 has 17 amino acids. The chain's CDR3 is CSVEYGLRLAFGDTQYF. CDR3 nucleotide sequence: TGCAGCGTTGAATATGGCCTTCGGCTAGCATTCGGTGATACGCAGTATTTT.

This clonotype has a handful of counts. This rearrangement joins TRBV28 to TRBJ1-5; a weak D match, TRBD1 (6 bases). V was trimmed by 3 bases and J by 0 bases, leaving 12 bases between them. CDR3 size: 16 residues. From germline, CDR1 is MDHEN and CDR2 SYDVKM. CDR3 sequence reads: CASSFGGRYSNQPQHF. In DNA, the CDR3 is TGTGCCAGCAGTTTTGGGGGCAGGTATAGCAATCAGCCCCAGCATTTT.

The V call is TRBV6-1, the J call TRBJ2-3; 9 bases fit TRBD2. The CDR3 totals 16 residues. From germline, CDR1 is MNHNS and CDR2 SASEGT. The V gene end was trimmed by 7 bases and the J gene end by 4 bases; junction bases not matched to a gene: 12. CDR3 sequence: CASIPKGLAGPDTQYF. The DNA for the CDR3 is TGTGCCAGCATCCCTAAGGGCCTAGCGGGACCAGATACGCAGTATTTT.

This clonotype was recorded many times. V usage is TRBV7-9 and J usage is TRBJ1-1, with D perhaps matching TRBD1 (6 bases). CDR1 is SEHNR, CDR2 FQNEAQ, per germline (reference sequence). The CDR3 length is 13 residues. V was shortened by 5 bases and J by 5 bases, with 12 bases between the two germline ends. The CDR3 region has the DNA TGTGCCAGCAGCCTAAAAGGGGGGACTGAAGCTTTCTTT. It codes for CASSLKGGTEAFF.

This clonotype was detected ten times or more. J is TRBJ2-3 and V is TRBV4-2, with D hard to call. CDR3 length: 15 residues. CDR1 is LGHNA and CDR2 is YNFKEQ in the germline V gene. V was trimmed by 0 bases and J by 5 bases, leaving 12 bases between them. CDR3 sequence: CASSQDRHSKDTQYF. The CDR3 DNA sequence: TGTGCCAGCAGCCAAGATCGTCACTCCAAAGATACGCAGTATTTT.

In its sample, this clonotype was seen a few times. The J gene is TRBJ1-1, the V gene TRBV28; no reliable D call. Trimming shortened V by 5 bases and J by 4 bases, and 14 bases separated the two germline ends. This CDR3 has 14 amino acids. Germline V gene data show CDR1 as MDHEN and CDR2 as SYDVKM. The CDR3 sequence: CASSPPGSLTEAFF. The CDR3 DNA reads as TGTGCCAGCAGTCCCCCGGGCAGTCTCACTGAAGCTTTCTTT.